The T cell receptor beta chain described here comes from a study of regulatory T cells in long-lasting Graves disease. Study-wide results and caveats: Study of thyroid tissue was not done, with only peripheral blood studied. Whereas around 970 public clonotypes were shared by new patients, persistent patients shared more, at about 2,500.

Time point reported: newly diagnosed GD, antithyroid drugs for less than 3 months. The TCR library was prepared using RNA isolated from PBMCs. Assembly of TCR beta libraries relied on iRepertoire HTBI primers together with Arm-PCR of CDR3 regions. From the multiplex PCR reads, TCRdb called clonotypes with MiXCR, one entry per CDR3 protein. This sample yields about 440,000 distinct CDR3 sequences, of which approximately 15% are seen a single time; approximately 16% belongs to the top ten. The length of the CDR3 is 14 residues. The V gene lost 2 bases and the J gene lost 4 bases, with 12 bases spanning the gap. Per the germline V gene, CDR1 is SGHDN and CDR2 is FVKESK. Note on this clonotype: Antigen unknown.

This sample was also put to use in a study of T cells in Graves' hyperthyroidism and ophthalmopathy.

The chain recombines TRBV14 with TRBJ2-7; D may match TRBD1 or TRBD2 (5 bases each). The sequence was obtained from a woman between 25 and 40 years old with Graves disease. The sample was peripheral blood mononuclear cells (PBMCs), taken at new diagnosis, from a patient treated with antithyroid drugs. The CDR3: CASSQINEGYEQYF. The CDR3 nucleotides read TGTGCCAGCAGCCAAATCAATGAGGGGTACGAGCAGTACTTC.